These 9 T cell receptor beta chains were sequenced from one sample in a study of blood T cell repertoires in COVID-19 (dated by TCRdb to the early 2020s). The method was the immunoSEQ multiplex PCR assay. TCRdb obtained this table from immuneACCESS and retained in-frame rearrangements with V and J assigned. These tables miss some clones; where compared with another copy, unresolved V genes account for less than half of the shortfall, and the remainder is unexplained. The sample yields 45,000 to 55,000 clones; more than 80% were counted once. Around 2.1% of the sample belongs to the ten largest clones. Sequenced: peripheral blood. The origin of the receptors is a human donor in a cohort sampled during active COVID-19.

V gene TRBV4-2 combines with J gene TRBJ1-5, with D possibly TRBD1 on 5 matching bases. V shed 3 bases and J shed 9 bases, with 15 bases lying between them. The length of the CDR3 is 14 residues. Looked up from germline, CDR1 is LGHNA and CDR2 is YNFKEQ. CDR3 loop: CASSHGWGGGPQHF. As DNA, the CDR3 is TGTGCCAGCAGCCATGGATGGGGGGGTGGGCCCCAGCATTTT.

The chain joins TRBV9 to TRBJ2-3, with D possibly being TRBD1 (5 bases). Germline CDR1 reads SGDLS; CDR2 reads YYNGEE. V was pared by 1 base and J by 1 base, with 7 bases between. The CDR3 is 14 residues long. CDR3 protein: CASSVRGGTDTQYF. For the CDR3, the DNA is TGTGCCAGCAGCGTAAGGGGCGGCACAGATACGCAGTATTTT.

V usage is TRBV4-3 and J usage is TRBJ2-2; 7 bases map to TRBD2. V lost 4 bases, J lost 4 bases, and 9 bases stayed unmatched. Looked up from germline, CDR1 is LGHNA and CDR2 is YSLEER. CDR3 size: 16 residues. CDR3 DNA: TGCGCCAGCAGCCTCCGTCCAGGGAGGGGCACCGGGGAGCTGTTTTTT. As protein: CASSLRPGRGTGELFF.

J is TRBJ2-3 and V is TRBV7-6; no definite D call. This CDR3 has 14 residues. The germline V gene has CDR1 SGHVS and CDR2 FNYEAQ. Trimming cost V 6 bases and J 4 bases, with 14 bases left between them. CDR3 sequence (DNA): TGTGCCAGCAGTGAGGAAAGGTATTCAGATACGCAGTATTTT. It codes for CASSEERYSDTQYF.

The V gene is TRBV14, the J gene TRBJ2-2; 8 bases map to TRBD2. This CDR3 contains 16 residues. The J segment lost 2 bases and the V segment lost 4 bases, leaving 6 bases of the junction unmatched. From germline, CDR1 is SGHDN and CDR2 FVKESK. CDR3 in amino acids: CASSPRTSSNTGELFF. Here the CDR3 DNA reads TGTGCCAGCAGCCCTCGGACTAGCAGTAACACCGGGGAGCTGTTTTTT.

The V call is TRBV5-1, the J call TRBJ1-4; D gene ambiguous. CDR3 length: 15 amino acids. Germline CDR1 is SGHRS and CDR2 is YFSETQ. Trimming stripped 2 bases from V and 0 bases from J, with 8 bases between. The CDR3 is CASSFTAATNEKLFF. CDR3 DNA: TGCGCCAGCAGCTTCACAGCGGCAACTAATGAAAAACTGTTTTTT.

The chain joins TRBV5-1 to TRBJ1-4; maybe TRBD1 (5 bases). V was cut by 7 bases and J by 4 bases, with 14 bases left in between. The CDR3 length is 14 residues. Germline-derived CDR1 and CDR2 are SGHRS and YFSETQ. In nucleotides, the CDR3 is TGCGCCAGCGCGGCGGGACCGAATAATGAAAAACTGTTTTTT. This codes for CASAAGPNNEKLFF. The variable domain in full, with the rest retrieved from reference TRBV5-1 and TRBJ1-4, is KAGVTQTPRYLIKTRGQQVTLSCSPISGHRSVSWYQQTPGQGLQFLFEYFSETQRNKGNFPGRFSGRQFSNSRSEMNVSTLELGDSALYLCASAAGPNNEKLFFGSGTQLSVL.

The rearrangement joins TRBV5-1 to TRBJ2-5, with unresolved D. The V and J ends lost 0 bases and 3 bases respectively, with 6 bases between them. The CDR3 is made up of 13 amino acids. Germline V gives CDR1 SGHRS, CDR2 YFSETQ. For the CDR3, the DNA is TGCGCCAGCAGCTTGGCGACTGAAGAGACCCAGTACTTC. This sequence encodes CASSLATEETQYF.

This CDR3 is CASNPRGTDTQYF. Written as DNA, the CDR3 is TGCGCCAGCAATCCTAGAGGTACAGATACGCAGTATTTT. The chain uses TRBV10-1 and TRBJ2-3; D gene uncertain. The ends were cut back, 7 bases at V and 3 bases at J, with 11 bases in the middle. The germline gives CDR1 WNHNN, CDR2 SYGVQD (reference sequence). The CDR3 is 13 residues long.